Below are 19 T cell receptor beta chains sequenced from a single sample in a study of blood T cell repertoires in COVID-19. Assay: immunoSEQ multiplex PCR; the TCRdb copy retains only in-frame clones and omits some. The table shows hundreds of thousands of clones, with 87% occurring only once. The sample was peripheral blood. The receptors shown here come from a man aged 18-30 years with active or convalescent COVID-19.

The chain employs TRBV11-1 and TRBJ2-7, with TRBD2 identical over 10 bases. The V segment lost 5 bases and the J segment 4 bases; nucleotides outside the gene matches: 5. The germline V gene encodes CDR1 SGHAT and CDR2 FQDESV (reference sequence). This CDR3 is 14 amino acids long. The CDR3 protein is CASSKSGGAYEQYF. The DNA for the CDR3 is TGTGCCAGCAGCAAAAGCGGGGGGGCGTACGAGCAGTACTTC.

The V gene is TRBV10-3, the J gene TRBJ1-4, with 11 bases identical to TRBD1. V lost 10 bases, J lost 8 bases, and 3 bases stayed unmatched. The CDR3 runs to 12 residues. CDR1 is ENHRY and CDR2 is SYGVKD in the germline V gene. The DNA of the CDR3 is TGTGCCACCGGACAGGGGGCGGAAAAACTGTTTTTT. This codes for CATGQGAEKLFF.

This clone was picked up a small number of times. The CDR3: CASSPRTGVSITEAFF. The CDR3 region has the DNA TGTGCCAGCAGCCCTCGGACAGGGGTATCCATCACTGAAGCTTTCTTT. The V gene is TRBV14, the J gene TRBJ1-1; TRBD1 agrees at 9 bases. CDR3 length equals 16 residues. Germline V gives CDR1 SGHDN, CDR2 FVKESK. Unmatched junction bases numbered 10, after V lost 4 bases and J lost 4 bases.

The J gene is TRBJ2-6, the V gene TRBV5-1, with a possible D match to TRBD1 (5 bases). The germline CDR1 and CDR2 sequences are SGHRS and YFSETQ. The V end was cut by 2 bases, the J end by 1 base, with 16 bases between. The CDR3 spans 18 residues. Here the CDR3 reads CASSFPQGSSSGANVLTF. DNA for the CDR3: TGCGCCAGCAGCTTCCCTCAGGGATCTTCTTCTGGGGCCAACGTCCTGACTTTC.

This CDR3 is CASSLGQGIGYTEAFF. The CDR3 DNA follows: TGTGCCAGCAGCTTAGGACAGGGGATTGGGTACACTGAAGCTTTCTTT. The rearrangement uses TRBV7-6 and TRBJ1-1, with 8 bases that match TRBD1. Germline CDR1 reads SGHVS; CDR2 reads FNYEAQ. This CDR3 region has 16 residues. V trimming: 1 base; J trimming: 3 bases; junction bases outside the gene matches: 7.

The rearrangement uses TRBV4-2 and TRBJ2-1, with TRBD2 identical over 7 bases. This CDR3 comprises 14 residues. V lost 1 base and J lost 3; bases outside the gene matches: 0. Germline V gives CDR1 LGHNA, CDR2 YNFKEQ. CDR3 residues: CASSQGDYYNEQFF. In DNA form, the CDR3 reads TGTGCCAGCAGCCAAGGGGACTACTACAATGAGCAGTTCTTC.

V gene TRBV7-9 combines with J gene TRBJ2-5; 9 bases align to TRBD2. V gave up 1 base and J gave up 5 bases; unmatched junction bases: 5. Germline CDR1 SEHNR, CDR2 FQNEAQ (reference sequence). This CDR3 region has 15 residues. The CDR3 loop reads CASSLVRGGVETQYF. In DNA, the CDR3 is TGTGCCAGCAGCTTAGTGCGGGGGGGCGTGGAGACCCAGTACTTC.

V and J are TRBV7-3 and TRBJ2-1; D not certain. The CDR3 covers 13 residues. Germline loops: CDR1 SGHTA, CDR2 FQGTGA. Trimming stripped 5 bases from V and 8 bases from J, with 13 bases between. The CDR3 sequence is CASSPPLDHEQFF. The CDR3, as DNA: TGTGCCAGCAGCCCTCCTCTAGACCATGAGCAGTTCTTC.

CDR3 nucleotides: TGTGCCAGCAGTTACTACAGCCAGAATGAAAAACTGTTTTTT. This codes for CASSYYSQNEKLFF. This chain connects TRBV6-2 or TRBV6-3 to TRBJ1-4; unclear D gene. V dropped 1 base and J dropped 5 bases, with 8 bases sitting between them. The CDR3 is 14 residues long. Germline V gene data show CDR1 as MNHEY and CDR2 as SVGEGT.

The V gene is TRBV14, the J gene TRBJ1-2; 9 positions agree with TRBD1. Germline V CDR1 and CDR2: SGHDN, FVKESK. This CDR3 contains 13 residues. With 3 bases clipped from V and 7 bases from J, the junction kept 3 bases outside the gene matches. The DNA of the CDR3 is TGTGCCAGCAGCCACCGGGGACAGGGTGGCTACACCTTC. Translated: CASSHRGQGGYTF.

V gene TRBV18 combines with J gene TRBJ1-6; D might be TRBD1 (5 bases). Germline lookup yields CDR1 KGHSH and CDR2 LQKENI. The V gene lost 1 base and the J gene lost 7 bases, with 11 bases spanning the gap. This CDR3 spans 15 amino acids. The CDR3 loop is CASSPRPGGNSPLHF. In nucleotides, the CDR3 is TGTGCCAGCTCACCACGTCCGGGGGGAAATTCACCCCTCCACTTT.

This clone was picked up one time. V gene TRBV15 combines with J gene TRBJ1-2, with D hard to call. This CDR3 is 14 amino acids long. Trimming took 0 bases from V and 8 from J, leaving 13 bases between them. The germline CDR1 and CDR2 sequences are LNHNV and YYDKDF (reference sequence). The CDR3 DNA reads as TGTGCCACCAGCAGAGATCGCGGTTCTTTCGGCTACACCTTC. Its protein product is CATSRDRGSFGYTF.

The V gene is TRBV11-2, the J gene TRBJ2-7; 7 bases match TRBD2. Trimming took 4 bases from V and 6 from J; bases not matched to a gene: 9. The CDR3 has 14 amino acids. Germline CDR1 and CDR2: SGHAT and FQNNGV. The CDR3 nucleotides are TGTGCCAGCAGCTCCGGACTAGTAAGATCCGAGCAGTACTTC. Protein product: CASSSGLVRSEQYF.

The rearrangement links TRBV2 to TRBJ1-2; 7 bases align to TRBD1. This CDR3 has 14 residues. Germline V CDR1 and CDR2: SNHLY, FYNNEI. V shed 6 bases and J 0 bases; nucleotides not matched to a gene: 4. CDR3 amino acids: CASSTGDPNYGYTF. CDR3 coding DNA: TGTGCCAGCAGCACAGGGGACCCTAACTATGGCTACACCTTC.

This clone was counted between two and nine times. This chain connects TRBV7-2 to TRBJ2-7; 14 nucleotides align to TRBD2. Germline V gene lookup returns CDR1 SGHTA and CDR2 FQGNSA. This CDR3 is 16 amino acids long. J was trimmed by 5 bases and V by 5 bases; bases with no gene match: 8. For the CDR3, the DNA is TGTGCCAGCAGCCCGAGGACTAGCGGGAGGCACCACGAGCAGTACTTC. This encodes CASSPRTSGRHHEQYF.

V gene TRBV5-4 combines with J gene TRBJ1-2; D is undetermined. Trimming removed 4 bases from V and 8 bases from J, with 12 bases in between. CDR3 length equals 12 residues. The germline gives CDR1 SGHNT, CDR2 YYREEE (reference sequence). The CDR3 spells CASSNAGEGYTF. For the CDR3, the DNA is TGTGCCAGCAGCAACGCCGGGGAAGGCTACACCTTC.

This chain uses TRBV13 with TRBJ2-3; 8 nucleotides line up with TRBD2. The CDR3 sequence is 16 residues long. Unmatched junction bases numbered 9, after V lost 4 bases and J lost 3 bases. Germline CDR1 reads PRHDT; CDR2 reads FYEKMQ (reference sequence). In DNA form, the CDR3 reads TGTGCCAGCAGCTCACCCTCGGGAGGGGGTACAGATACGCAGTATTTT. It specifies CASSSPSGGGTDTQYF.

V and J are TRBV28 and TRBJ1-6, with D unresolved. From germline, CDR1 is MDHEN and CDR2 SYDVKM. The V gene lost 1 base and the J gene lost 11 bases, with 9 bases spanning the gap. This CDR3 comprises 13 residues. CDR3 residues: CASSLLSGPPLHF. DNA for the CDR3: TGTGCCAGCAGTTTATTGAGTGGGCCACCCCTCCACTTT.

There are a few counts of this clone. The chain carries TRBV9 and TRBJ1-5; D might be TRBD1 (5 bases). The CDR3 is made up of 16 amino acids. Germline CDR1 and CDR2: SGDLS and YYNGEE. The V end was cut by 4 bases, the J end by 3 bases, with 17 bases between. The CDR3 spells CASSPSSGEANQPQHF. DNA of the CDR3: TGTGCCAGCAGCCCCTCGTCGGGGGAGGCCAATCAGCCCCAGCATTTT.